The sequence of this T cell receptor (beta chain) was determined in a study of cytomegalovirus exposure and HLA in healthy donors. Notes on the study in general: Presence/absence results assume similar sequencing depth per donor, which may not hold. Being productive about 90% or about 30% of the time was typical of most TCR beta V segments in an earlier analysis.

CDR3 length: 15 residues. Germline CDR1 reads SGHDT; CDR2 reads YYEEEE. With V trimmed by 2 bases and J by 3 bases, 5 bases remained unmatched. As for this clone: Its antigen is still unknown.

The PCR was carried out with 60 Vbeta primers and 13 Jbeta primers. Data came from immunoSEQ multiplex PCR; TCRdb stores just in-frame clones and leaves some out. The sample lists about 61,000 clones; around 87% were seen once. The specimen sequenced was PBMCs. The chain carries TRBV5-6 and TRBJ2-7, with 10 bases matching TRBD2. The sequence derives from a young man in good health and CMV-seronegative. The CDR3 coding sequence is TGTGCCAGCAGCTTAGCGGGGGGGCCTTTCTACGAGCAGTACTTC. Its protein is CASSLAGGPFYEQYF.